This TCR beta chain was obtained from a study of shared clonotypes between healthy human individuals. Per sorted-subset replicate PCR, input was approximately 210 ng DNA, representing tens of thousands of T cell genomes. Here immunoSEQ multiplex PCR was the method, and the copy in TCRdb shows in-frame clones only, minus some. In the table there are 1.5 million to 2.5 million clones, 85% to 95% of which are singletons. Trimming took 5 bases from V and 3 from J; bases not matched to a gene: 3. Germline CDR1 and CDR2: MNHEY and SVGAGI. The CDR3 totals 15 residues. Terminally differentiated effector memory CD45RA+ cells were excluded from the naive CD8 cells, which were CD45RO-negative and positively selected for CCR7.

The receptor was derived from a man aged 18 to 29 in good health. The chain has TRBV6-5 and TRBJ2-1, with 11 positions matching TRBD2. Source material: naive CD8+ T cells sorted from blood. The CDR3 here is CASSPTSGSYNEQFF. For the CDR3, the DNA is TGTGCCAGCAGTCCAACTAGCGGGAGCTACAATGAGCAGTTCTTC.